A selection of T cell receptor beta chains follows, all from one sample in a study of blood T cells in healthy people across ages. TCRdb recomputed calls from the 5' RACE reads with MiXCR, one row per CDR3 protein. The repertoire includes approximately 490,000 distinct CDR3 sequences, 24% of them detected once, and just over 8.5% sits in the top ten. A further study also used this sample, focusing on T cells of mothers and their children.

Sequencing used blood. Every receptor here comes from a boy aged 5 to 17 in good health. CDR3s include the opening cysteine and the closing phenylalanine or tryptophan. The D gene is left open where the match is weak. Not every row has a clone size; where given, it reads once, few, many or a size class.

>TRBD1|TRBV3-1|TRBJ2-7|few
TGTGCCAGCAGGTCCCGGGACAGGGGGGACGAGCAGTACTTC
CASRSRDRGDEQYF
>TRBD2|TRBV6-4|TRBJ2-1|many
TGTGCCAGCAGCAAACTAGCGGGGGGGCAGGATGAGCAGTTCTTC
CASSKLAGGQDEQFF
>TRBD1|TRBV7-9|TRBJ1-6|.
TGTGCCAGCAGCGCCCGGTACAGGGGAGATAATTCACCCCTCCACTTT
CASSARYRGDNSPLHF
>TRBD2|TRBV2|TRBJ2-1|few
TGTGCCAGCAGTACCGGGACTAGCGGATTTTACAATGAGCAGTTCTTC
CASSTGTSGFYNEQFF
>.|TRBV27|TRBJ2-2|.
TGTGCCAGCGGATCCAGATTGGGGGGCGCTGGCAAAATGAAGGACGGGGAGCTGTTTTTT
CASGSRLGGAGKMKDGELFF
>.|TRBV20-1|TRBJ1-2|few
TGCAGTGCTAGGGGGAGGGGGTATGGCTACACCTTC
CSARGRGYGYTF
>.|TRBV20-1|TRBJ2-3|many
TGCAGTGCTAGAGAGCATGAAACAGATACGCAGTATTTT
CSAREHETDTQYF
>TRBD1|TRBV19|TRBJ2-7|.
TGTGCCAGTAGTGGACGGACAGGGATCTCCTACGAGCAGTACTTC
CASSGRTGISYEQYF
>.|TRBV6-6|TRBJ2-7|few
TGTGCCAGCATATTCTCTCGGGAGCCCCACTACGAGCAGTACTTC
CASIFSREPHYEQYF
>.|TRBV12-3/TRBV12-4|TRBJ1-2|.
TGTGCCAGCAGTCCGAGGAGGGGAGGCTACACCTTC
CASSPRRGGYTF
>.|TRBV6-2/TRBV6-3|TRBJ2-7|.
TGTGCCAGCAGTACTCTGGGTTACTACGAGCAGTACTTC
CASSTLGYYEQYF
>.|TRBV19|TRBJ2-1|.
TGTGCCAGTAGTATAGGTTCCCCCTATGAGCAGTTCTTC
CASSIGSPYEQFF
>.|TRBV20-1|TRBJ2-5|.
TGCAGTGCCAATGAGGGGCGAGGCTGGGAGACCCAGTACTTC
CSANEGRGWETQYF
>TRBD2|TRBV4-3|TRBJ2-1|many
TGCGCCAGCAGCCAAGAGACTAGCGGGGACAATGAGCAGTTCTTC
CASSQETSGDNEQFF
>TRBD2|TRBV28|TRBJ2-5|many
TGTGCCAGCAGTTCCGGGACTAGCGGGAGGGCGGGTCCAGAGACCCAGTACTTC
CASSSGTSGRAGPETQYF
>.|TRBV10-3|TRBJ1-3|few
TGTGCCATCAAAGGACAGCTCGCTGGAAACACCATATATTTT
CAIKGQLAGNTIYF
>TRBD1|TRBV4-3|TRBJ1-1|.
TGCGCCAGCAGCCGGAACACAGGGGGCAGCCAAGCTTTCTTT
CASSRNTGGSQAFF
>TRBD1|TRBV4-3|TRBJ1-6|.
TGCGCCAGCAGCCAAGGCCAGGGGGTAAATTCACCCCTCCACTTT
CASSQGQGVNSPLHF
>.|TRBV20-1|TRBJ2-3|.
TGCAGTGCTAGAGTCGACAGGAGCACAGATACGCAGTATTTT
CSARVDRSTDTQYF
>.|TRBV7-9|TRBJ2-5|.
TGTGCCAGCAGCCATCCCCCTACAGGGTACCAAGAGACCCAGTACTTC
CASSHPPTGYQETQYF
>.|TRBV5-5|TRBJ2-7|few
TGTGCCAGCAGCGGGACGTCCCAAAGGCCCTACGAGCAGTACTTC
CASSGTSQRPYEQYF
>.|TRBV21-1|TRBJ2-7|.
TGTGCCAGCAGCAAAGCTAAGGGATCCTACGAGCAGTACTTC
CASSKAKGSYEQYF
>TRBD1|TRBV7-9|TRBJ2-5|.
TGTGCCAGCAGCAAACCGGACAGGGGGAGCCAAGAGACCCAGTACTTC
CASSKPDRGSQETQYF
>.|TRBV28|TRBJ2-7|.
TGCGCCAGCAGTTTCTTCTTCCCCTACGAGCAGTACTTC
CASSFFFPYEQYF
>TRBD2|TRBV20-1|TRBJ2-7|.
TGCAGTGCCCGCCGTGTCGGGAGGGCCACCTCCTACGAGCAGTACTTC
CSARRVGRATSYEQYF
>TRBD2|TRBV28|TRBJ2-1|.
TGTGCCAGCGGGACTAGCGGGATCAGCTCCTACAATGAGCAGTTCTTC
CASGTSGISSYNEQFF
>TRBD2|TRBV10-3|TRBJ2-3|few
TGTGCCATCAGTGAGTTGGCGGGGGGGCCCCGAGATACGCAGTATTTT
CAISELAGGPRDTQYF
>TRBD2|TRBV19|TRBJ2-7|.
TGTGCCAGTAGCCGGGACTATCGCTACGAGCAGTACTTC
CASSRDYRYEQYF
>.|TRBV27|TRBJ2-7|.
TGTGCCAGCAGTTTAACCGGCCCCCGGGGCGAGCAGTACTTC
CASSLTGPRGEQYF
>.|TRBV5-1|TRBJ1-2|few
TGCGCCAGCAGCATGCGGACGGACGAGGGAGGCTACACCTTC
CASSMRTDEGGYTF
>.|TRBV4-3|TRBJ1-3|.
TGCGCCAGCAGCCAAGATTGGCAGAGCTCTGGAAACACCATATATTTT
CASSQDWQSSGNTIYF
>.|TRBV27|TRBJ2-3|.
TGTGCCAGCAGTCAAAGACCCAACGAAGATACGCAGTATTTT
CASSQRPNEDTQYF
>TRBD1|TRBV4-1|TRBJ2-7|.
TGCGCCAGCAGCCAAGTAGGACAGGGGGCCCACGAGCAGTACTTC
CASSQVGQGAHEQYF
>.|TRBV18|TRBJ2-3|once
TGTGCCAGCTCGCCGGGACTTTCAAATACGCAGTGTTTT
CASSPGLSNTQCF
>.|TRBV7-3|TRBJ2-3|few
TGTGCCAGCAGCGAAGGGGAATTCGCAGACACGCAGTATTTT
CASSEGEFADTQYF
>.|TRBV9|TRBJ2-5|few
TGTGCCAGCAGCGTATGGACTGACAGCCAGACCCAGTACTTC
CASSVWTDSQTQYF
>.|TRBV4-1|TRBJ2-5|few
TGCGCCAGCAGCCAAGAGAACGGGCAAGAGACCCAGTACTTC
CASSQENGQETQYF
>.|TRBV6-2/TRBV6-3|TRBJ2-2|.
TGTGCCAGCAGTTACTCGCCAGAGAACACCGGGGAGCTGTTTTTT
CASSYSPENTGELFF
>TRBD2|TRBV9|TRBJ2-3|few
TGTGCCAGCAGCGTAGTAGCGGGCGCCGTAGATACGCAGTATTTT
CASSVVAGAVDTQYF
>TRBD1|TRBV4-3|TRBJ2-7|many
TGCGCCAGCAGCCAAGGGACAGGGAGCTCCTACGAGCAGTACTTC
CASSQGTGSSYEQYF
>.|TRBV4-1|TRBJ2-7|few
TGCGCCAGCAGCCATCAGGACATCTCGAGCTACGAGCAGTACTTC
CASSHQDISSYEQYF
>.|TRBV4-2|TRBJ2-1|many
TGTGCCAGCAGCCAAGATCTAGAGCCCTACAATGAGCAGTTCTTC
CASSQDLEPYNEQFF
>.|TRBV24-1|TRBJ2-5|few
TGTGCCACCAGTGATGAAGTAAAGGAGACCCAGTACTTC
CATSDEVKETQYF
>TRBD1|TRBV7-2|TRBJ2-7|few
TGTGCCAGCAGAGACAGGGGTATTTACGAGCAGTACTTC
CASRDRGIYEQYF
>.|TRBV7-2|TRBJ2-1|few
TGTGCCAGCAGCTTAGAAGCGGTTACCTACAATGAGCAGTTCTTC
CASSLEAVTYNEQFF
>.|TRBV9|TRBJ2-1|.
TGTGCCAGCAGCTGGGGGGGGCACAGAGGTAACAATGAGCAGTTCTTC
CASSWGGHRGNNEQFF
>.|TRBV4-3|TRBJ2-1|.
TGCGCCAGCAGCCACTTGGGCGACAATGAGCAGTTCTTC
CASSHLGDNEQFF